The next 5 T cell receptor beta chains were all read from a single sample in a study of blood T cells in healthy people across ages. Then a second PCR, running roughly 7 to 12 cycles, was carried out with a sample-barcoded 5' primer and a J-beta primer mix. Via MiXCR, TCRdb re-called the 5' RACE reads, giving one row per CDR3 protein. The sample lists 800,000 to 950,000 distinct CDR3 sequences; roughly 52% were seen once. Sequencing input: blood. The source of these receptors is a man in his thirties or forties in good health.

V is TRBV9 and J is TRBJ2-4; TRBD2 agrees at 7 bases. The ends lost 6 bases at V and 5 bases at J; junction bases unmatched: 8. The CDR3 has 14 amino acids. CDR1 SGDLS and CDR2 YYNGEE come from the germline V gene. DNA for the CDR3: TGTGCCAGCACGCCCGGGGACTACCAAAACATTCAGTACTTC. This encodes CASTPGDYQNIQYF.

This chain uses TRBV21-1 with TRBJ2-7; the D call TRBD1 from the table was never checked on the DNA. TRBV21-1 is marked as a pseudogene. This CDR3 is 14 amino acids long. The CDR3 loop is CASSKGAGPHEQYF. The CDR3, as DNA: TGTGCCAGCTCGAAGGGGGCAGGGCCCCACGAGCAGTACTTC.

The chain has TRBV28 and TRBJ2-7; 7 nucleotides agree with TRBD1. The J segment lost 5 bases and the V segment lost 6 bases, leaving 1 base of the junction unmatched. The CDR3 covers 11 residues. Germline V gives CDR1 MDHEN, CDR2 SYDVKM. The CDR3 coding sequence is TGTGCCAGCAGGACAGGGAACGAGCAGTACTTC. It yields the protein CASRTGNEQYF.

The V gene is TRBV28, the J gene TRBJ2-1, with 7 bases fitting TRBD2. Per germline, CDR1 MDHEN and CDR2 SYDVKM. J gave up 10 bases and V 2 bases, and 11 bases lay outside the gene matches. CDR3 size: 15 residues. CDR3 coding DNA: TGTGCCAGCAGTTTAACCCGGGACTACAGGAAGGAGCAGTTCTTC. This encodes CASSLTRDYRKEQFF.

This clonotype was seen only once. V gene TRBV2 combines with J gene TRBJ2-5; D ambiguous. This CDR3 spans 12 amino acids. The V end lost 2 bases, the J end lost 5 bases, and 6 bases lay between the germline ends. Germline values: CDR1 SNHLY, CDR2 FYNNEI. The CDR3 is CASSERWETQYF. DNA for the CDR3: TGTGCCAGCAGTGAAAGGTGGGAGACCCAGTACTTC.